Listed here are 20 T cell receptor beta chains from one sample, sequenced in a study of blood T cell repertoires in COVID-19. Here immunoSEQ multiplex PCR was the method, and the copy in TCRdb shows in-frame clones only, minus some. The repertoire holds under 250,000 clones, with 84% as singletons. Sequencing used peripheral blood. These receptors all stem from a man in his fifties with active or convalescent COVID-19.

The chain is built from TRBV18 and TRBJ1-5, with 7 bases fitting TRBD1. The trim removed 2 bases at V and 0 bases at J, leaving 10 bases unmatched. Germline assignment: CDR1 KGHSH and CDR2 LQKENI. The CDR3 is made up of 18 amino acids. The CDR3 DNA is TGTGCCAGCTCACCAGGAGGGGGACAGATTTATAGCAATCAGCCCCAGCATTTT. Translation: CASSPGGGQIYSNQPQHF.

The chain uses TRBV7-3 and TRBJ1-5, with TRBD1 identical over 7 bases. Germline CDR1 reads SGHTA; CDR2 reads FQGTGA. V lost 0 bases, J lost 0 bases, and 5 bases stayed unmatched. CDR3 length equals 17 residues. CDR3 DNA: TGTGCCAGCAGCTTAACTTCGGACAGGCTTAGCAATCAGCCCCAGCATTTT. Protein product: CASSLTSDRLSNQPQHF.

Turning to this clone: In the same sample, other DNA sequences code for this CDR3. V gene TRBV9 combines with J gene TRBJ2-3, with a possible D match to TRBD2 (5 bases). With 2 bases removed from V and 1 base from J, the gap between germline ends came to 11 bases. This CDR3 is built from 15 residues. Looked up from germline, CDR1 is SGDLS and CDR2 is YYNGEE. The CDR3 nucleotides read TGTGCCAGCAGCGTGTCCGGGCGGGGCACAGATACGCAGTATTTT. It encodes CASSVSGRGTDTQYF.

The genes are TRBV18 and TRBJ2-5; TRBD2 is a possible D gene (5 bases). CDR3 length equals 12 residues. The V end was cut by 4 bases, the J end by 4 bases, with 7 bases between. Looked up from germline, CDR1 is KGHSH and CDR2 is LQKENI. The CDR3 reads CASSQRAETQYF. The CDR3 DNA follows: TGTGCCAGCTCACAGAGGGCAGAGACCCAGTACTTC.

The chain couples TRBV12-3 or TRBV12-4 to TRBJ2-5; 11 nucleotides agree with TRBD1. V was clipped by 7 bases and J by 5 bases; unmatched bases: 3. This CDR3 contains 13 residues. The CDR3 sequence: CASNRDRGETQYF. The CDR3 DNA reads TGTGCCAGCAACCGGGACAGGGGGGAGACCCAGTACTTC.

The V and J genes are TRBV2 and TRBJ2-2, with TRBD1 as a possible D gene (6 bases). CDR3 length: 13 residues. Deletions cut 4 bases from V and 6 bases from J, with 9 bases between. The germline V gene encodes CDR1 SNHLY and CDR2 FYNNEI. Here the CDR3 reads CASSAGVAGELFF. CDR3 nucleotide sequence: TGTGCCAGCAGTGCAGGGGTCGCCGGGGAGCTGTTTTTT.

The chain carries TRBV6-6 and TRBJ1-2; tentative D call: TRBD1 (5 bases). Trimming pared 6 bases from V and 8 bases from J, leaving 16 bases between. The germline V gene encodes CDR1 MNHNY and CDR2 SVGAGI (reference sequence). The CDR3 has 13 residues. The CDR3: CASSDRAIGGYTF. Here the CDR3 DNA reads TGTGCCAGCAGCGACAGAGCTATTGGGGGCTACACCTTC.

This chain connects TRBV28 to TRBJ1-2; no clear D. This CDR3 has 13 residues. Germline CDR1 is MDHEN and CDR2 is SYDVKM. V lost 3 bases and J lost 2, with 7 bases in between. The DNA for the CDR3 is TGTGCCAGCAGTTTTGCGGAGAACTATGGCTACACCTTC. Protein sequence: CASSFAENYGYTF.

The J gene is TRBJ2-5, the V gene TRBV3-1 (or the pseudogene TRBV3-2), with TRBD2 identical over 11 bases. The CDR3 runs to 16 residues. Germline V CDR1 and CDR2: LGHDT, YNNKEL (reference sequence). Trimming at V came to 3 bases and at J to 0 bases, leaving 3 bases not matched to a gene. DNA for the CDR3: TGTGCCAGCAGCCACGGGACTAGCGGAGACCAAGAGACCCAGTACTTC. This gives the protein CASSHGTSGDQETQYF.

The chain employs TRBV4-1 and TRBJ1-5; 8 bases are a match to TRBD1. The J segment lost 3 bases and the V segment lost 1 base, leaving 11 bases of the junction unmatched. Per the germline V gene, CDR1 is MGHRA and CDR2 is YSYEKL. The CDR3 sequence is 18 residues long. This CDR3 reads CASSQAPRTGMANQPQHF. In DNA form, the CDR3 reads TGCGCCAGCAGCCAAGCCCCAAGGACAGGGATGGCCAATCAGCCCCAGCATTTT.

The chain recombines TRBV2 with TRBJ2-1, with 13 bases that match TRBD2. Germline CDR1 and CDR2: SNHLY and FYNNEI. CDR3 length equals 16 residues. V was clipped by 5 bases and J by 8 bases; unmatched bases: 9. The CDR3 DNA reads TGTGCCAGCAGTCGTCTACTAGCGGGAGGGCTAGATGAGCAGTTCTTC. As protein: CASSRLLAGGLDEQFF.

The rearrangement links TRBV2 to TRBJ2-7; a possible D gene is TRBD1 (5 bases). Deletions cut 3 bases from V and 7 bases from J, with 10 bases between. Germline V lookup: CDR1 SNHLY, CDR2 FYNNEI. The CDR3 has 12 amino acids. This chain's CDR3 is CASSDRVGEQYF. CDR3 sequence (DNA): TGTGCCAGCAGTGACAGGGTTGGGGAGCAGTACTTC.

This chain links TRBV10-3 with TRBJ2-3; 10 bases line up with TRBD2. CDR1 and CDR2 from the germline V gene are ENHRY and SYGVKD. The CDR3 runs 13 residues. J gave up 5 bases and V 4 bases, and 0 bases lay outside the gene matches. The CDR3 coding sequence is TGTGCCATCAGTGGGACTAGCGGAGATACGCAGTATTTT. Protein product: CAISGTSGDTQYF.

The chain links TRBV11-2 to TRBJ2-6; the match to TRBD1 covers 7 bases. Trimming took 3 bases from V and 9 from J; bases not matched to a gene: 5. The CDR3 contains 14 residues. Germline-derived CDR1 and CDR2 are SGHAT and FQNNGV. The CDR3: CASSLGTAYNVLTF. In nucleotides, the CDR3 is TGTGCCAGCAGCTTGGGGACAGCTTACAACGTCCTGACTTTC.

The chain recombines TRBV10-3 with TRBJ1-6; D may be TRBD1 (6 bases). CDR3 length: 14 residues. V dropped 2 bases and J dropped 6 bases, with 8 bases sitting between them. Germline CDR1 is ENHRY and CDR2 is SYGVKD. CDR3 sequence reads: CAISEARGNSPLHF. The DNA of the CDR3 is TGTGCCATCAGTGAGGCCAGGGGTAATTCACCCCTCCACTTT.

The chain combines TRBV7-9 with TRBJ1-4; the D is unclear. V dropped 5 bases and J dropped 1 base, with 5 bases sitting between them. In germline, CDR1 is SEHNR, CDR2 FQNEAQ (reference sequence). This CDR3 region has 13 residues. The CDR3, as DNA: TGTGCCAGCAGCCCCATAACTAATGAAAAACTGTTTTTT. Translating gives CASSPITNEKLFF.

This chain links TRBV15 with TRBJ1-5; D uncertain. Germline CDR1 and CDR2: LNHNV and YYDKDF (reference sequence). The ends were cut back, 3 bases at V and 4 bases at J, with 7 bases in the middle. The CDR3 sequence is 13 residues long. CDR3 region: CATSSPGNQPQHF. The CDR3 nucleotides read TGTGCCACCAGCAGTCCGGGGAATCAGCCCCAGCATTTT.

The chain employs TRBV18 and TRBJ2-3; 7 positions agree with TRBD1. Trimming took 3 bases from V and 5 from J; bases not matched to a gene: 2. The length of the CDR3 is 13 residues. Germline-derived CDR1 and CDR2 are KGHSH and LQKENI. The CDR3 loop is CASSPDREDTQYF. The CDR3 DNA is TGTGCCAGCTCACCTGACAGGGAAGATACGCAGTATTTT.

The V and J genes are TRBV5-6 and TRBJ2-7, with a possible D match to TRBD2 (5 bases). V shed 4 bases and J shed 0 bases, with 5 bases lying between them. The CDR3 loop spans 12 amino acids. Germline V gene sequence: CDR1 SGHDT, CDR2 YYEEEE. The CDR3 DNA reads as TGTGCCAGCAGCGGGAGCTCCTACGAGCAGTACTTC. Encoded protein: CASSGSSYEQYF. The full variable domain, in which reference TRBV5-6 and TRBJ2-7 provide the parts outside the CDR3, is DAGVTQSPTHLIKTRGQQVTLRCSPKSGHDTVSWYQQALGQGPQFIFQYYEEEERQRGNFPDRFSGHQFPNYSSELNVNALLLGDSALYLCASSGSSYEQYFGPGTRLTVT.

The chain couples TRBV2 to TRBJ1-6, with TRBD1 identical over 8 bases. CDR3 size: 16 residues. V gave up 4 bases and J gave up 7 bases; unmatched junction bases: 9. CDR1 SNHLY and CDR2 FYNNEI come from the germline V gene. CDR3 DNA: TGTGCCAGCAGTGTGGGCCCCGACAGGGGAAATTCACCCCTCCACTTT. Translation: CASSVGPDRGNSPLHF.